These 5 T cell receptor beta chains were sequenced from one sample in a study of T-cell reconstitution after alpha-beta-depleted transplantation in children. Unique molecular identifiers were incorporated into the prepared TCRbeta library. TCRdb recomputed calls from the PCR reads with MiXCR, one row per CDR3 protein. The sample records hundreds of thousands of distinct CDR3 sequences, around 13% being singletons. The material sequenced was PBMCs, taken before TCRalphabeta/CD19-depleted stem cell transplant. These receptors all come from a girl aged 2-10 years with congenital amegakaryocytic thrombocytopenia, due to receive a stem cell transplant.

The chain has TRBV12-3 or TRBV12-4 and TRBJ2-5; possibly TRBD1 for D (5 bases). The ends were cut back, 3 bases at V and 3 bases at J, with 8 bases in the middle. This CDR3 is 13 amino acids long. For the CDR3, the DNA is TGTGCCAGCAGTTTCAGGGTCGAAGAGACCCAGTACTTC. As protein: CASSFRVEETQYF.

The V gene is TRBV12-3 or TRBV12-4, the J gene TRBJ2-3, with TRBD1 matching 7 bases. Germline trimming cut 3 bases from V and 6 bases from J; bases unmatched to any gene: 12. There are 16 residues in the CDR3. CDR3 region: CASSLDQDRVEDTQYF. As DNA, the CDR3 is TGTGCCAGCAGTTTGGATCAAGACAGGGTCGAGGATACGCAGTATTTT.

The chain links TRBV7-9 to TRBJ1-1; no definite D call. Germline V gives CDR1 SEHNR, CDR2 FQNEAQ (reference sequence). The length of the CDR3 is 13 residues. V lost 6 bases to trimming and J lost 1 base, with 9 bases between them. The CDR3 protein is CASSNTGNTEAFF. DNA of the CDR3: TGTGCCAGCAGTAACACGGGGAACACTGAAGCTTTCTTT.

This clonotype was counted between two and nine times. The V call is TRBV6-2 or TRBV6-3, the J call TRBJ2-1, with TRBD2 identical over 14 bases. V was pared by 6 bases and J by 7 bases, with 5 bases of the junction left unmatched. This CDR3 region has 15 residues. Germline V CDR1 and CDR2: MNHEY, SVGEGT. CDR3 sequence: CASRTRTSGRNEQFF. CDR3 coding DNA: TGTGCCAGCAGAACTCGGACTAGCGGGAGGAATGAGCAGTTCTTC.

This clonotype occurred many times. The gene calls are TRBV7-6 and TRBJ1-2; D gene uncertain. Trimming left V 2 bases short and J 3 bases short, with 10 bases between. This CDR3 contains 14 residues. Per the germline V gene, CDR1 is SGHVS and CDR2 is FNYEAQ. CDR3 residues: CASSLLGPDYGYTF. The DNA for the CDR3 is TGTGCCAGCAGCTTACTAGGTCCGGACTATGGCTACACCTTC.